These 18 T cell receptor beta chains came from one sample sequenced in a study of blood T cells in healthy people across ages. Combining a sample-barcoded 5' primer with a J-beta primer mix, a second PCR ran for roughly 6 to 12 cycles. TCRdb re-analysed the 5' RACE reads in MiXCR, keeping a single row per CDR3 protein. The sample holds some 890,000 distinct CDR3 sequences, around 29% seen once. Separately, the same data were catalogued under a study of T cells of mothers and their children.

Specimen: blood. These receptors were collected from a woman between 40 and 50 years old in good health.

This chain links TRBV7-8 with TRBJ1-2, with a tentative D call TRBD1 (6 bases). V shed 6 bases and J shed 4 bases, with 21 bases lying between them. The CDR3 covers 16 residues. Per germline, CDR1 SGHVS and CDR2 FQNEAQ. CDR3 amino acids: CASSLGQRAGPYGYTF. The CDR3 DNA follows: TGTGCCAGCAGTCTCGGACAGAGGGCAGGGCCCTATGGCTACACCTTC.

The gene calls are TRBV20-1 and TRBJ1-1; D is unclear. V lost 1 base to trimming and J lost 2 bases, with 14 bases between them. The CDR3 length is 15 residues. Germline V gives CDR1 DFQATT, CDR2 SNEGSKA (reference sequence). CDR3 region: CSARVETGGNTEAFF. CDR3 coding DNA: TGCAGTGCTAGAGTCGAGACGGGAGGCAACACTGAAGCTTTCTTT.

This clonotype occurred a few times. The chain combines TRBV14 with TRBJ2-5; D gene ambiguous. Trimming shortened V by 4 bases and J by 5 bases, and 14 bases separated the two germline ends. This CDR3 contains 14 residues. Germline assignment: CDR1 SGHDN and CDR2 FVKESK. CDR3 in DNA: TGTGCCAGCAGCCTGGGCCCTTACCCGGAGACCCAGTACTTC. Translated, it gives CASSLGPYPETQYF.

This clonotype was picked up many times. The genes are TRBV20-1 and TRBJ2-5, with D hard to call. The V end lost 7 bases, the J end lost 5 bases, and 11 bases lay between the germline ends. The germline V gene has CDR1 DFQATT and CDR2 SNEGSKA (reference sequence). The CDR3 is made up of 11 amino acids. CDR3 in DNA: TGCAGTGGAAGCCCTAGGGAGACCCAGTACTTC. Amino acids: CSGSPRETQYF.

Only a few counts were recorded for this clonotype. The chain uses TRBV7-9 and TRBJ2-1, with D tentatively TRBD1 (7 bases). There are 16 residues in the CDR3. Germline loops: CDR1 SEHNR, CDR2 FQNEAQ (reference sequence). V was pared by 5 bases and J by 3 bases, with 17 bases between. CDR3 sequence: CASSETGRHYYNEQFF. In nucleotides, the CDR3 is TGTGCCAGCAGCGAGACAGGGAGGCATTACTACAATGAGCAGTTCTTC.

This clonotype has a count of ten or more. V gene TRBV4-3 combines with J gene TRBJ2-5; 16 bases align to TRBD2. The CDR3 totals 19 residues. The germline gives CDR1 LGHNA, CDR2 YSLEER. V lost 4 bases and J lost 0; bases outside the gene matches: 8. The CDR3 nucleotides read TGCGCCAGCAGCCCAGGGACTAGCGGGGGGGCGTGGTACCAAGAGACCCAGTACTTC. This gives the protein CASSPGTSGGAWYQETQYF.

This clonotype was observed at least ten times. The chain joins TRBV4-1 to TRBJ1-1; tentatively, D is TRBD1 (6 bases). The CDR3 is 15 residues long. The ends were cut back, 3 bases at V and 4 bases at J, with 15 bases in the middle. Germline values: CDR1 MGHRA, CDR2 YSYEKL. DNA of the CDR3: TGCGCCAGCAGCCAGTCATTCAGGGGCTCCACTGAAGCTTTCTTT. This gives the protein CASSQSFRGSTEAFF.

This clonotype was seen a few times. V and J are TRBV7-9 and TRBJ2-3; TRBD2 might be the D (6 bases). V was trimmed by 5 bases and J by 5 bases, leaving 14 bases between them. Germline V lookup: CDR1 SEHNR, CDR2 FQNEAQ (reference sequence). The CDR3 is 14 residues long. This CDR3 reads CASSPGRGGDTQYF. CDR3 in DNA: TGTGCCAGCAGCCCCGGACGGGGAGGAGATACGCAGTATTTT.

This clonotype was found many times. The chain is built from TRBV18 and TRBJ2-5; no reliable D call. The germline V and J ends were trimmed by 2 bases and 2 bases, with 6 bases remaining between them. The CDR3 is 13 residues long. CDR1 is KGHSH, CDR2 LQKENI, per germline. The CDR3 nucleotides read TGTGCCAGCTCACCAGGGCTGCAAGAGACCCAGTACTTC. Encoded protein: CASSPGLQETQYF.

V and J are TRBV5-6 and TRBJ1-1, with D possibly being TRBD1 (6 bases). The CDR3 consists of 18 residues. Germline-derived CDR1 and CDR2 are SGHDT and YYEEEE. The ends were cut back, 4 bases at V and 0 bases at J, with 22 bases in the middle. CDR3 coding DNA: TGTGCCAGCAGCCTGTGGGGGGGCAGAAGAACCATGAACACTGAAGCTTTCTTT. It translates to CASSLWGGRRTMNTEAFF. Drawing the rest from reference TRBV5-6 and TRBJ1-1, the complete variable domain is DAGVTQSPTHLIKTRGQQVTLRCSPKSGHDTVSWYQQALGQGPQFIFQYYEEEERQRGNFPDRFSGHQFPNYSSELNVNALLLGDSALYLCASSLWGGRRTMNTEAFFGQGTRLTVV.

V is TRBV7-9 and J is TRBJ1-1; tentative D call: TRBD1 (6 bases). V was shortened by 7 bases and J by 0 bases, with 24 bases between the two germline ends. This CDR3 contains 18 residues. Germline-derived CDR1 and CDR2 are SEHNR and FQNEAQ (reference sequence). The CDR3 sequence: CASTQIRDITTMNTEAFF. In DNA, the CDR3 is TGTGCCAGCACCCAGATCCGGGACATTACAACCATGAACACTGAAGCTTTCTTT. The full variable domain, in which reference TRBV7-9 and TRBJ1-1 provide the parts outside the CDR3, is DTGVSQNPRHKITKRGQNVTFRCDPISEHNRLYWYRQTLGQGPEFLTYFQNEAQLEKSRLLSDRFSAERPKGSFSTLEIQRTEQGDSAMYLCASTQIRDITTMNTEAFFGQGTRLTVV.

This clonotype occurred a few times. The CDR3 is CASSLDSSEFF. CDR3 DNA sequence: TGTGCCAGCAGCTTAGACTCTAGTGAGTTCTTC. V usage is TRBV11-2 and J usage is TRBJ2-1, with D unclear. CDR3 length: 11 amino acids. Germline loops: CDR1 SGHAT, CDR2 FQNNGV. With 0 bases removed from V and 14 bases from J, the gap between germline ends came to 8 bases.

At least ten counts were recorded for this clonotype. The chain joins TRBV12-3 or TRBV12-4 to TRBJ2-6, with D maybe TRBD1 (6 bases). V was trimmed by 6 bases and J by 2 bases, leaving 11 bases between them. The CDR3 covers 15 residues. In DNA form, the CDR3 reads TGTGCCAGCAGCACAGGGTTCCCTGGGGCCAACGTCCTGACTTTC. Translated: CASSTGFPGANVLTF.

The chain's CDR3 is CASSPRGQAALYF. The CDR3 DNA is TGTGCCAGCTCACCAAGGGGGCAGGCGGCACTGTACTTC. The chain combines TRBV18 with TRBJ2-5; 7 bases agree with TRBD1. CDR1 and CDR2 (germline): KGHSH, LQKENI. The trim removed 2 bases at V and 13 bases at J, leaving 10 bases unmatched. The CDR3 runs to 13 residues.

The rearrangement links TRBV7-2 to TRBJ2-7; D might be TRBD2 (5 bases). This CDR3 has 14 amino acids. Germline V CDR1 and CDR2: SGHTA, FQGNSA. V lost 5 bases and J 3 bases, leaving 14 bases between the germline ends. Here the CDR3 reads CASSRAGENYEQYF. The DNA of the CDR3 is TGTGCCAGCAGCCGGGCCGGGGAAAACTACGAGCAGTACTTC.

About this clonotype itself: A read error may account for a junction end that differs from germline. The genes are TRBV19 and TRBJ1-5; D unclear. This CDR3 comprises 13 residues. CDR1 is LNHDA, CDR2 SQIVND, per germline (reference sequence). This CDR3 is CTSSTYSNQPQHF. The CDR3 DNA reads TGTACCAGTAGTACATACAGCAATCAGCCCCAGCATTTT.

This clonotype was recorded many times. The rearrangement joins TRBV28 to TRBJ2-7; 7 bases fit TRBD2. V lost 10 bases, J lost 6 bases, and 9 bases stayed unmatched. CDR3 length: 12 residues. Germline lookup yields CDR1 MDHEN and CDR2 SYDVKM. The CDR3 spells CANRRSGGEQYF. As DNA, the CDR3 is TGTGCCAACCGCCGGTCGGGGGGCGAGCAGTACTTC.

This clonotype was counted between two and nine times. This chain uses TRBV25-1 with TRBJ2-3; TRBD1 matches 10 bases. Trimming took 4 bases from V and 1 from J; bases not matched to a gene: 5. CDR1 and CDR2 (germline): MGHDK, SYGVNS. CDR3 length: 16 amino acids. The CDR3 coding sequence is TGTGCCAGCAGTGCCGGGACAGGGGAAGGCACAGATACGCAGTATTTT. Translation gives CASSAGTGEGTDTQYF. The full variable domain, rest sourced from reference TRBV25-1 and TRBJ2-3, is EADIYQTPRYLVIGTGKKITLECSQTMGHDKMYWYQQDPGMELHLIHYSYGVNSTEKGDLSSESTVSRIRTEHFPLTLESARPSHTSQYLCASSAGTGEGTDTQYFGPGTRLTVL.